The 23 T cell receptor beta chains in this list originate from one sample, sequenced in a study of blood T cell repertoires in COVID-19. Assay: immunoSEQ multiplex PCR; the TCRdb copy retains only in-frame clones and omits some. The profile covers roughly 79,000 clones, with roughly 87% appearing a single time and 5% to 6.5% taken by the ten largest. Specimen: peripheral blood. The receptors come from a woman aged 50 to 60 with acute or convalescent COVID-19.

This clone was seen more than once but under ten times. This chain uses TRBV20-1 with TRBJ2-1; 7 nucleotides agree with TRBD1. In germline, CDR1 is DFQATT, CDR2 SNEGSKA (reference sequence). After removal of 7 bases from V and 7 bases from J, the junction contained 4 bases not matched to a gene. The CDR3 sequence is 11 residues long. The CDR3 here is CSVQGMNEQFF. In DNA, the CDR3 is TGCAGTGTACAGGGGATGAATGAGCAGTTCTTC.

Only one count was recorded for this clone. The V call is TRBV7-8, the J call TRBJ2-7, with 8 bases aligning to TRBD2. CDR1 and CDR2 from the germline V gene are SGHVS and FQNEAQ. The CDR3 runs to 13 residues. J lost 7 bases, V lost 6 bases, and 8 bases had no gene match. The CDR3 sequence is CASRKAGALEQYF. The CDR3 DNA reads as TGTGCCAGCAGAAAAGCGGGAGCTCTGGAGCAGTACTTC.

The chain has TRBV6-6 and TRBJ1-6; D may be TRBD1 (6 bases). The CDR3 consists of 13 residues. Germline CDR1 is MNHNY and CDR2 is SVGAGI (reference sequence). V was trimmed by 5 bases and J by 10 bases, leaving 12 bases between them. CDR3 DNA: TGTGCCAGCAGTAGGGGGAGGGGGTCACCCCTCCACTTT. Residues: CASSRGRGSPLHF.

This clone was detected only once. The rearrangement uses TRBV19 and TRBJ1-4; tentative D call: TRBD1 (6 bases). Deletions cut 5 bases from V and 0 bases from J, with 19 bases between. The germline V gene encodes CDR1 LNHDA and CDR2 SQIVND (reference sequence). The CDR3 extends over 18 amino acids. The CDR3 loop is CASSVTGTRSATNEKLFF. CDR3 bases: TGTGCCAGTAGTGTAACCGGGACACGATCTGCAACTAATGAAAAACTGTTTTTT. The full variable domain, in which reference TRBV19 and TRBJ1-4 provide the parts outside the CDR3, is DGGITQSPKYLFRKEGQNVTLSCEQNLNHDAMYWYRQDPGQGLRLIYYSQIVNDFQKGDIAEGYSVSREKKESFPLTVTSAQKNPTAFYLCASSVTGTRSATNEKLFFGSGTQLSVL.

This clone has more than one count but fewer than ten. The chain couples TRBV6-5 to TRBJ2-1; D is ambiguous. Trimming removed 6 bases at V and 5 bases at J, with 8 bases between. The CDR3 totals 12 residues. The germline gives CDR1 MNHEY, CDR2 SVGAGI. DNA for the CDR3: TGTGCCAGCAGAAATCGGGACAATGAGCAGTTCTTC. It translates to CASRNRDNEQFF.

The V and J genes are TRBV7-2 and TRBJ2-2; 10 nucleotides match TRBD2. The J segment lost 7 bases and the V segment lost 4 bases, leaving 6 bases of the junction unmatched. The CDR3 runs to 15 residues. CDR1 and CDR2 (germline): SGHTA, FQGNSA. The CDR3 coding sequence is TGTGCCAGCAGCTCCCTAGCGGGAGTGGACGGGGAGCTGTTTTTT. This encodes CASSSLAGVDGELFF.

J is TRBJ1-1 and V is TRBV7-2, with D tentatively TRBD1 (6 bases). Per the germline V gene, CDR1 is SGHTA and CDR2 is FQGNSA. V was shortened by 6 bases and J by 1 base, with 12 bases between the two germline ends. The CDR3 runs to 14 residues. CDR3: CASRRDNSNTEAFF. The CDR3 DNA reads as TGTGCCAGCAGAAGGGACAACTCGAACACTGAAGCTTTCTTT. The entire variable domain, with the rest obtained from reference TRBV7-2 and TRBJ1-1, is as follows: GAGVSQSPSNKVTEKGKDVELRCDPISGHTALYWYRQSLGQGLEFLIYFQGNSAPDKSGLPSDRFSAERTGGSVSTLTIQRTQQEDSAVYLCASRRDNSNTEAFFGQGTRLTVV.

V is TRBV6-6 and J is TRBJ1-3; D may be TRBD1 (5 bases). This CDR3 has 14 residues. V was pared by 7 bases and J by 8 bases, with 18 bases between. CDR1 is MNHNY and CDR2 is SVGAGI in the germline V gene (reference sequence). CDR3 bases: TGTGCCAGCACCTATACGAGGGGCGGGGACACCATATATTTT. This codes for CASTYTRGGDTIYF.

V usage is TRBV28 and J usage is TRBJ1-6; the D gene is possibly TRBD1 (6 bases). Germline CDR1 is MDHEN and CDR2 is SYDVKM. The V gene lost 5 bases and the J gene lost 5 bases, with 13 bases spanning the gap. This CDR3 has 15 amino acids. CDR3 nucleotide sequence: TGTGCCAGCAGTCTTCGGACAGTTAATAATTCACCCCTCCACTTT. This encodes CASSLRTVNNSPLHF.

The CDR3 sequence is CASSSRRSGENEQFF. As DNA, the CDR3 is TGTGCCAGCAGTTCCCGGAGGAGCGGGGAGAATGAGCAGTTCTTC. This chain links TRBV6-5 with TRBJ2-1, with TRBD2 matching over 7 bases. V lost 4 bases to trimming and J lost 7 bases; unmatched junction nucleotides: 10. Germline CDR1 and CDR2: MNHEY and SVGAGI. The CDR3 spans 15 residues.

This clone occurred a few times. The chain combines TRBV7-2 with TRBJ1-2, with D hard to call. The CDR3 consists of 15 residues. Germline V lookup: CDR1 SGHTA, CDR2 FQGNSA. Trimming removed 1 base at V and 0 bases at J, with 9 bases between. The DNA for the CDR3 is TGTGCCAGCAGCTTAGTCGCGGGGACTAACTATGGCTACACCTTC. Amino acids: CASSLVAGTNYGYTF.

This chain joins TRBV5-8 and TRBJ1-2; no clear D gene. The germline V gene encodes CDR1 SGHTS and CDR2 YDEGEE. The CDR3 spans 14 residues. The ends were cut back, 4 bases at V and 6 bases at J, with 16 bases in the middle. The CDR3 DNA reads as TGTGCCAGCAGCATGAGACAAGGGAGCCATGGCTACACCTTC. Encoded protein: CASSMRQGSHGYTF. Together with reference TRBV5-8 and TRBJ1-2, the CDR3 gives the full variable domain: EAGVTQSPTHLIKTRGQQATLRCSPISGHTSVYWYQQALGLGLQFLLWYDEGEERNRGNFPPRFSGRQFPNYSSELNVNALELEDSALYLCASSMRQGSHGYTFGSGTRLTVV.

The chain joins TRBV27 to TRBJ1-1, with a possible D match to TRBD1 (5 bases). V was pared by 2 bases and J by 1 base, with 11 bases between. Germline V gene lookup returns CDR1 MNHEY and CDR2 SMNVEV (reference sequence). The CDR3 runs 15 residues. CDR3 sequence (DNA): TGTGCCAGCAGTTTAATTCGGCAGGGGAACACTGAAGCTTTCTTT. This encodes CASSLIRQGNTEAFF.

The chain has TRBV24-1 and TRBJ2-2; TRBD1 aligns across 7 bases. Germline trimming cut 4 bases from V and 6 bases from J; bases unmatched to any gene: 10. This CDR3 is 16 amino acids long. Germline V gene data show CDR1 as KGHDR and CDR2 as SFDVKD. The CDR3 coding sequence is TGTGCCACCAGTGACCCAGGGGGTGCCGGAGCCGGGGAGCTGTTTTTT. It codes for CATSDPGGAGAGELFF.

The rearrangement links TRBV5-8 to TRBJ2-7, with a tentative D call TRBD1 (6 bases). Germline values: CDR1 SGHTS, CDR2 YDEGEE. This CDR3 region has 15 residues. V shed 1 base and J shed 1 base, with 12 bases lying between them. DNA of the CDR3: TGTGCCAGCAGCTTGTTAGTGGACAGATCCTACGAGCAGTACTTC. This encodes CASSLLVDRSYEQYF.

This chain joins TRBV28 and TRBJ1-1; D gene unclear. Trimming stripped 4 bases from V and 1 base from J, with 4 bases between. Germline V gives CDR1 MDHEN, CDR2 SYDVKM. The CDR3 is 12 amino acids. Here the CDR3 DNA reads TGTGCCAGCAGTTCGGGGAACACTGAAGCTTTCTTT. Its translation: CASSSGNTEAFF.

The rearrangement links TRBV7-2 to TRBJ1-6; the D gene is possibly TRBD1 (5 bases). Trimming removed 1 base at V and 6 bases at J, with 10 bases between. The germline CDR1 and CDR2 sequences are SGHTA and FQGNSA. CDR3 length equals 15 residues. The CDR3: CASSLGLQVNSPLHF. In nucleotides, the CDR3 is TGTGCCAGCAGCTTAGGTTTACAGGTTAATTCACCCCTCCACTTT.

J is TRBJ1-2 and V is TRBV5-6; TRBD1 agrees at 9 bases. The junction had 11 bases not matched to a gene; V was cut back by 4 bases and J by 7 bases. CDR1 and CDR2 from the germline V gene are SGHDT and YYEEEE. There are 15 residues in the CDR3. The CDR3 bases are TGTGCCAGCAGCCCCGGGGACAGGGTATCAGGTGGCTACACCTTC. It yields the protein CASSPGDRVSGGYTF. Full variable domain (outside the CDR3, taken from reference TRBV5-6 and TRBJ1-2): DAGVTQSPTHLIKTRGQQVTLRCSPKSGHDTVSWYQQALGQGPQFIFQYYEEEERQRGNFPDRFSGHQFPNYSSELNVNALLLGDSALYLCASSPGDRVSGGYTFGSGTRLTVV.

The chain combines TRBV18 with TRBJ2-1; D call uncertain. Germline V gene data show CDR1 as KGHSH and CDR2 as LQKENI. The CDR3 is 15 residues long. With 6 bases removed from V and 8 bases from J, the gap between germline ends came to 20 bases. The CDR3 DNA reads TGTGCCAGCTCGCTACCTGCCGGGTTTCGGTATGAGCAGTTCTTC. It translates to CASSLPAGFRYEQFF.

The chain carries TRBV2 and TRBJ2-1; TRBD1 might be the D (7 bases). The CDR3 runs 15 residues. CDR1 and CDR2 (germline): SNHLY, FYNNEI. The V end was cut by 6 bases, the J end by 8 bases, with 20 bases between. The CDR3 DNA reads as TGTGCCAGCAGGGAGGGGGCGGGACCCTCTGATGAGCAGTTCTTC. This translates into CASREGAGPSDEQFF.

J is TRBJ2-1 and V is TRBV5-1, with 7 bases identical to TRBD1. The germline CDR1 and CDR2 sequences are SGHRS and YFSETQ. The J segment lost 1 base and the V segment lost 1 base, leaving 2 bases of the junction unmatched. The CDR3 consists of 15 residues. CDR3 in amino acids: CASSLTGASYNEQFF. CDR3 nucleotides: TGCGCCAGCAGCTTGACAGGGGCATCCTACAATGAGCAGTTCTTC.

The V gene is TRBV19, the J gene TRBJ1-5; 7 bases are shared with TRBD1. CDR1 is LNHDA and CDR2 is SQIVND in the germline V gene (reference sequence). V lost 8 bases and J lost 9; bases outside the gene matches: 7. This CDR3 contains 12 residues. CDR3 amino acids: CASPDRKRPQHF. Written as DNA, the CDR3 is TGTGCCAGTCCGGACAGGAAACGGCCCCAGCATTTT.

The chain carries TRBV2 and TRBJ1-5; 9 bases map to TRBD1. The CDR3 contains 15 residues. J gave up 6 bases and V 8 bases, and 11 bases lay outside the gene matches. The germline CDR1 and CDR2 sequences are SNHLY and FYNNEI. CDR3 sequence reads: CASERQGGFGQPQHF. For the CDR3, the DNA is TGTGCCAGCGAAAGACAGGGGGGTTTTGGTCAGCCCCAGCATTTT.